The entry below describes one T cell receptor beta chain. Its specificity is unknown. These data come from a study of T cell responses to AZD1222 COVID-19 vaccine. Study outcomes and limitations: The study sampled repertoires only after the peak T cell response.

Sequenced by immunoSEQ multiplex PCR; TCRdb stores in-frame clones only, minus some. The sample consists of 90,000 to 120,000 clones, roughly 89% of them appearing once. This clonotype was obtained from an adult in good health. Sequencing used peripheral blood, obtained on day 0 of AZD1222 vaccination.

CDR3: CASSLEPYEQYF. As DNA, the CDR3 is TGCGCCAGCAGCTTGGAGCCCTACGAGCAGTACTTC. The chain carries TRBV5-1 and TRBJ2-7; D is uncertain. The V and J ends lost 0 bases and 2 bases respectively, with 3 bases between them. The CDR3 is 12 amino acids. CDR1 is SGHRS and CDR2 is YFSETQ in the germline V gene.